A selection of T cell receptor beta chains follows, all from one sample in a study of neurological immune-mediated disorders. TCRdb ran MiXCR on the 5' RACE reads and lists one entry per CDR3 protein. Here the sample spans about 49,000 distinct CDR3 sequences, approximately 11% being singletons. Sequenced input: PBMCs. These TCRs come from a woman between 40 and 55 years old in good health. Both conserved end residues are part of each CDR3.

j_call v_call cdr3_aa
TRBJ2-1 TRBV18 CANSPPPTDANEQFF
TRBJ1-1 TRBV13 CASSTGTFMNTEAFF
TRBJ1-2 TRBV12-3/TRBV12-4 CASTPGHNHYGYTF
TRBJ1-1 TRBV27 CASSLAENTEAFF
TRBJ2-3 TRBV5-1 CASSTTSGRTRDTQYF
TRBJ1-2 TRBV9 CASSKRTGAYGYTF
TRBJ1-2 TRBV6-5 CASSRAGQGIWDYGYTF
TRBJ2-1 TRBV20-1 CSARWAGVKVEQFF
TRBJ2-5 TRBV7-2 CASSLTVGQGQETQYF
TRBJ1-2 TRBV6-1 CASSEVGTGGYTF
TRBJ2-1 TRBV3-1 CASSQTDFPRNEQFF
TRBJ1-1 TRBV29-1 CSVTGGEGTEAFF
TRBJ2-7 TRBV29-1 CSVDEGGGEQYF
TRBJ1-2 TRBV4-1 CASSQVVQNYGYTF
TRBJ1-1 TRBV20-1 CSAPRQGDYTEAFF
TRBJ1-5 TRBV27 CASSTALDGRYSNQPQHF
TRBJ2-3 TRBV7-9 CVSSQQLGTDTQYF
TRBJ2-7 TRBV7-2 CASSLSGAGGLYEQYF
TRBJ2-7 TRBV12-3/TRBV12-4 CASSSPPRTGYYEQYF
TRBJ1-6 TRBV7-9 CASSPLRPTGNSPLHF
TRBJ2-1 TRBV3-1 CASSQGGRISYNEQFF
TRBJ2-1 TRBV29-1 CSPSSYNEQFF
TRBJ2-2 TRBV5-1 CASSLQDLGGELFF
TRBJ2-1 TRBV5-6 CASSVVGITYNEQFF
TRBJ2-2 TRBV5-1 CASSVTRNTGELFF
TRBJ2-7 TRBV20-1 CSATDGHSSSYEQYF
TRBJ1-5 TRBV6-6 CASSRRDRAQPQHF
TRBJ2-7 TRBV7-2 CASSATGLANEQYF
TRBJ2-2 TRBV29-1 CSVGRQGWAGELFF
TRBJ1-2 TRBV24-1 CATSRGQSYGYTF
TRBJ2-5 TRBV20-1 CSASGSQETQYF
TRBJ2-3 TRBV20-1 CSAPLGRGDTQYF
TRBJ2-7 TRBV4-3 CASSRGPASGSYEQYF
TRBJ1-2 TRBV6-4 CASRRGIGDYGYTF
TRBJ2-7 TRBV29-1 CSVGVGTGTGYEQYF
TRBJ1-1 TRBV7-2 CASSLEFANLGNTEAFF
TRBJ1-2 TRBV25-1 CASSENRVRYGYTF
TRBJ1-5 TRBV10-3 CAISDGLVGNQPQHF
TRBJ2-7 TRBV7-9 CASSLKLAGHPRYEQYF
TRBJ2-2 TRBV12-3/TRBV12-4 CASSLTGIEELFF